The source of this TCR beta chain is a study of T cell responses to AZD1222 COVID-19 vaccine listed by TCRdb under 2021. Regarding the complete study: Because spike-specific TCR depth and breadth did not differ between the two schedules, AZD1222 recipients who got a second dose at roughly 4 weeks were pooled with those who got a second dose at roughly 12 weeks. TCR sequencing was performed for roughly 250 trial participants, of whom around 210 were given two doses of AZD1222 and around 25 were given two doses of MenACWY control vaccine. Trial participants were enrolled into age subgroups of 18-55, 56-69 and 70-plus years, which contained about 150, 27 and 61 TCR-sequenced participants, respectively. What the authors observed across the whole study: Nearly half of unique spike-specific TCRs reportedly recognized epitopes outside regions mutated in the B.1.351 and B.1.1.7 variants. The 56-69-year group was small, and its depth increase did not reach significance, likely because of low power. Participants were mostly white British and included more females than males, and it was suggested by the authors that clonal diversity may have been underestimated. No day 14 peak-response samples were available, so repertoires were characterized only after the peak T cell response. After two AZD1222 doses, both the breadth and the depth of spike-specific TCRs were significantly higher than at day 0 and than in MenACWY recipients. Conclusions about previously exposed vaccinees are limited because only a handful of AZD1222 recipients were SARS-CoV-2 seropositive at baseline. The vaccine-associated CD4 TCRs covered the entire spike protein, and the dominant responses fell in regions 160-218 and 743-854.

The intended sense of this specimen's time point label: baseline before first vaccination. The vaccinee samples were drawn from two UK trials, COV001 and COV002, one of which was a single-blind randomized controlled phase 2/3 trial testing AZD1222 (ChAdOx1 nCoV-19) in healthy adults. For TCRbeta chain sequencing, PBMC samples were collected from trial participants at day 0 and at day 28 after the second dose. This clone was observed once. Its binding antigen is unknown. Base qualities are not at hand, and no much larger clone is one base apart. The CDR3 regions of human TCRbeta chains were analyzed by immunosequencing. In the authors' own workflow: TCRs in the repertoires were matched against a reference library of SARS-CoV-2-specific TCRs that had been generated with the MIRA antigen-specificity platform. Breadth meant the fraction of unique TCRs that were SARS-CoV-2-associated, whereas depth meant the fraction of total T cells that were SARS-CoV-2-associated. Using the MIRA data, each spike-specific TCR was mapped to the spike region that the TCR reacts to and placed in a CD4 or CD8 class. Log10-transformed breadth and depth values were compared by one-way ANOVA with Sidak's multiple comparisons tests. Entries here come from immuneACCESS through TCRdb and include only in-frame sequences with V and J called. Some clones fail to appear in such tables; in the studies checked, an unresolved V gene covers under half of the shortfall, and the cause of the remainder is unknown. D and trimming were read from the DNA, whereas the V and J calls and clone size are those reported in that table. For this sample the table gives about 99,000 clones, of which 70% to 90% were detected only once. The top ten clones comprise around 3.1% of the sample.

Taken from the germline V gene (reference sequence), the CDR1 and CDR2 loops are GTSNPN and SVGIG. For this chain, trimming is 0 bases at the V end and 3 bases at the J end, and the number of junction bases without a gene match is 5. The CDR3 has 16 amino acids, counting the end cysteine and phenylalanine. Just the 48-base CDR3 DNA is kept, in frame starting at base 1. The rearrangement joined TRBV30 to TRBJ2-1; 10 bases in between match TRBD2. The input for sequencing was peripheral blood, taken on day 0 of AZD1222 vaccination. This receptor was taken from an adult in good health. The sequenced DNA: TGTGCCTGGAGTGTATCCCGGACTAGCGGCTACAATGAGCAGTTCTTC. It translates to CAWSVSRTSGYNEQFF.